This is a list of T cell receptor beta chains from one sample in a study of blood T cell repertoires in COVID-19. Clones were read by immunoSEQ multiplex PCR, and TCRdb kept only the in-frame ones, dropping some. This table has around 160,000 clones, about 81% appearing once. Sequenced input: peripheral blood. Receptors were obtained from a woman aged 80 or over with acute or convalescent COVID-19. The CDR3 runs from the conserved cysteine through the conserved F or W. D genes are given only for firm matches. Not all rows give a size; the values are once, few, many and, for expanded clones, a class.

CDR3 DNA	CDR3 protein	D gene	V gene	J gene	clone size
TGTGCCAGCAGCCAAGGCGATTCTAACTATGGCTACACCTTC	CASSQGDSNYGYTF	.	TRBV4-2	TRBJ1-2	.
TGTGCCAGCTCACCGATGACAGGGAGCGGCACAGATACGCAGTATTTT	CASSPMTGSGTDTQYF	TRBD1	TRBV18	TRBJ2-3	.
TGTGCCAGCAGTCCCAGGGTCAGACAAACTAATGAAAAACTGTTTTTT	CASSPRVRQTNEKLFF	.	TRBV28	TRBJ1-4	.
TGCGCCAGCAGCTTGTTGCCGGGGACTAGCGGGAGGGGCCGGAGCACAGATACGCAGTATTTT	CASSLLPGTSGRGRSTDTQYF	TRBD2	TRBV5-1	TRBJ2-3	.
TGTGCCAGCAGCCAAAGCCCCAACAGGGTATCTGGAAACACCATATATTTT	CASSQSPNRVSGNTIYF	.	TRBV3-1/TRBV3-2	TRBJ1-3	.
TGTGCCAGCAGAACAGGAGGGGGACAGGGGGCGATAGATACGCAGTATTTT	CASRTGGGQGAIDTQYF	TRBD1	TRBV7-2	TRBJ2-3	.
TGCGCCAGCAGCTTGGCCCCTAGCGGGAGCGCCGGGGAGCTGTTTTTT	CASSLAPSGSAGELFF	TRBD2	TRBV5-1	TRBJ2-2	.
TGTGCCAGCTCACGCGGCCACACAGGGAACTATGGCTACACCTTC	CASSRGHTGNYGYTF	.	TRBV18	TRBJ1-2	.
TGTGCCAGCAGTTACTGGGGCGGTGGGGAGACCCAGTACTTC	CASSYWGGGETQYF	.	TRBV6-6	TRBJ2-5	.
TGTGCCATCAGGGCGTCTGCCGGGACAGGGAAAGACAATGAGCAGTTCTTC	CAIRASAGTGKDNEQFF	TRBD1	TRBV10-3	TRBJ2-1	few
TGTGCCAGCAGCCAAGGGACAGGGAAGTCCTACGAGCAGTACTTC	CASSQGTGKSYEQYF	TRBD1	TRBV3-1/TRBV3-2	TRBJ2-7	.
TGCAGCGTTGAGGCCAGGGAACCAACCGGGGAGCTGTTTTTT	CSVEAREPTGELFF	.	TRBV29-1	TRBJ2-2	.
TGTGCCAGCAGTTTAAGAGGCAGCTCCCGGGAGGATACGCAGTATTTT	CASSLRGSSREDTQYF	.	TRBV28	TRBJ2-3	.
TGTGCCAGCAGCTTCCGGACTAGCGGGAGGCACAATGAGCAGTTCTTC	CASSFRTSGRHNEQFF	TRBD2	TRBV5-6	TRBJ2-1	.
TGTGCCAGCAGTCTTGACAGGGGAGCTTTCTTT	CASSLDRGAFF	TRBD1	TRBV6-5	TRBJ1-1	.